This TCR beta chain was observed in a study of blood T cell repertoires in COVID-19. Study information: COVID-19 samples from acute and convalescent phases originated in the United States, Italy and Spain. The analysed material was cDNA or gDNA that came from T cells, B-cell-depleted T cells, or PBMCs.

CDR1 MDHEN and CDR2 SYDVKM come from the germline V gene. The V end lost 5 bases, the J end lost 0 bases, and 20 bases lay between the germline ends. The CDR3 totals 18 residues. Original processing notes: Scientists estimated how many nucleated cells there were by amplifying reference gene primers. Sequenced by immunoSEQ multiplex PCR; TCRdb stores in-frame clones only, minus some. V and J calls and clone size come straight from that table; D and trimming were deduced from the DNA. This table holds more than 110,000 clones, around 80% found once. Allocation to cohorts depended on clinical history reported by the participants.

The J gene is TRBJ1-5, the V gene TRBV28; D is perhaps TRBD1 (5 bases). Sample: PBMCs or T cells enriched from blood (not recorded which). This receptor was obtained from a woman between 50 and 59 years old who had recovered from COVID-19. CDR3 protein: CASSLGAREPYSNQPQHF. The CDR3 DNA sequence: TGTGCCAGCAGTCTAGGGGCCCGGGAGCCATATAGCAATCAGCCCCAGCATTTT. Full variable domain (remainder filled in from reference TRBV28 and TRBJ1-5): DVKVTQSSRYLVKRTGEKVFLECVQDMDHENMFWYRQDPGLGLRLIYFSYDVKMKEKGDIPEGYSVSREKKERFSLILESASTNQTSMYLCASSLGAREPYSNQPQHFGDGTRLSIL.